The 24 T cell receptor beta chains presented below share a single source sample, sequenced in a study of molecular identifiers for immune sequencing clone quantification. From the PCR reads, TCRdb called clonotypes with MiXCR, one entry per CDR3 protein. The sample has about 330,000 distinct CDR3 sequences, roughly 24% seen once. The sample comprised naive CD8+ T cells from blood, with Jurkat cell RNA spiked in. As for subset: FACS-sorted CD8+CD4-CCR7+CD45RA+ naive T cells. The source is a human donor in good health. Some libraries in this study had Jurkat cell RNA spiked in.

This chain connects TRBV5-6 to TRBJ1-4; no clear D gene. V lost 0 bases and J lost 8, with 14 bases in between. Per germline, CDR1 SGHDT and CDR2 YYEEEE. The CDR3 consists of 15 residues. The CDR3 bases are TGTGCCAGCAGCTTGGAAACCCTCCGAGAGGAAAAACTGTTTTTT. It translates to CASSLETLREEKLFF.

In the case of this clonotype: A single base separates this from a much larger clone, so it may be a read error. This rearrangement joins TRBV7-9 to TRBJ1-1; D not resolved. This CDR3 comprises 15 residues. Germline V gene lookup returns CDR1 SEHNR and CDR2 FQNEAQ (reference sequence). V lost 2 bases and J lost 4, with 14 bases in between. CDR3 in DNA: TGTGCCAGCAGCTTACAAACAGAGGCCTTCACTGAAGCTTTCTTT. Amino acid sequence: CASSLQTEAFTEAFF. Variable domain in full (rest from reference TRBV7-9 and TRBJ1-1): DTGVSQNPRHKITKRGQNVTFRCDPISEHNRLYWYRQTLGQGPEFLTYFQNEAQLEKSRLLSDRFSAERPKGSFSTLEIQRTEQGDSAMYLCASSLQTEAFTEAFFGQGTRLTVV.

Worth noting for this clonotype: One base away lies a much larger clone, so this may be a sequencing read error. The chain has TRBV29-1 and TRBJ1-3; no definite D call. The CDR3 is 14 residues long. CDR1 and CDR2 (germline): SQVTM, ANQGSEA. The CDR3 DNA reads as TGCAGCGTTGAAGTGGCCAGCTCTGGAAACACCTTATATTTT. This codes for CSVEVASSGNTLYF. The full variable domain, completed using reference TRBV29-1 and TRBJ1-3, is SAVISQKPSRDICQRGTSLTIQCQVDSQVTMMFWYRQQPGQSLTLIATANQGSEATYESGFVIDKFPISRPNLTFSTLTVSNMSPEDSSIYLCSVEVASSGNTLYFGEGSWLTVV.

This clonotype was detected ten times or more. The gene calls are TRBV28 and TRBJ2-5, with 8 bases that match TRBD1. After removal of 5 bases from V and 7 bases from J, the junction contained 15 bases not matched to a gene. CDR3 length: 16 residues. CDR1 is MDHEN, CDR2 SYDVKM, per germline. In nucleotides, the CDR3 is TGTGCCAGCAGTCGGCTGGGATCCAGGGGGCTCGGGACCCAGTACTTC. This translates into CASSRLGSRGLGTQYF.

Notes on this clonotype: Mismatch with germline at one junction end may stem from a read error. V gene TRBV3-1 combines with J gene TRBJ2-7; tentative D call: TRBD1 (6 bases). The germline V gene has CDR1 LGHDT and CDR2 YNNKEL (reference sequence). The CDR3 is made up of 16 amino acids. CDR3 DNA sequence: TGTGCCAGCCGCCAAGCCCCGGGCCAGGGGTCCTACGAGCAGTACTTC. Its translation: CASRQAPGQGSYEQYF.

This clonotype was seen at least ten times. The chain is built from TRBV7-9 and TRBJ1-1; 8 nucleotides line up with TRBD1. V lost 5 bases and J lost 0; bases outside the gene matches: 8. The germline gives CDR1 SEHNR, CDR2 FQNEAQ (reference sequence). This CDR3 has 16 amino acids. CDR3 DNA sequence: TGTGCCAGCAGCCCCCCGGACAGGGCCATGAACACTGAAGCTTTCTTT. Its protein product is CASSPPDRAMNTEAFF.

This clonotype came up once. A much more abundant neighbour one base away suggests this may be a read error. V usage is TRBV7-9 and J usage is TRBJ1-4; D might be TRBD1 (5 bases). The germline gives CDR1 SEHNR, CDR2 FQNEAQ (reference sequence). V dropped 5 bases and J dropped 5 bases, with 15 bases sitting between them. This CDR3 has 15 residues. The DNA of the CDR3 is TGTGCCAGCAGCACACGGGCGGGACTGAATGAAAAACTGTTTTTT. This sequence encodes CASSTRAGLNEKLFF.

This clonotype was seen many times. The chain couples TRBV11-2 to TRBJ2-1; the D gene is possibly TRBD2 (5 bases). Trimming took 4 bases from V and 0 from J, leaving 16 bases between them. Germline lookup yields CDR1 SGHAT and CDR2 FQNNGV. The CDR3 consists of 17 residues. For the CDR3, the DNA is TGTGCCAGCAGCTCCCCCGGAGCGGCCAGCTCCTACAATGAGCAGTTCTTC. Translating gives CASSSPGAASSYNEQFF. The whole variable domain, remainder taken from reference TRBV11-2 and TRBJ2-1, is EAGVAQSPRYKIIEKRQSVAFWCNPISGHATLYWYQQILGQGPKLLIQFQNNGVVDDSQLPKDRFSAERLKGVDSTLKIQPAKLEDSAVYLCASSSPGAASSYNEQFFGPGTRLTVL.

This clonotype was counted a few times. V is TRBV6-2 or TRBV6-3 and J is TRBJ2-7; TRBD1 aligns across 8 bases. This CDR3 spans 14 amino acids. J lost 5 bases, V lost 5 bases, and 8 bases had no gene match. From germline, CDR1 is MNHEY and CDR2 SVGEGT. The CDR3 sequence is CASSTLDRAHEQYF. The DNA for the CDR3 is TGTGCCAGCAGTACCCTGGACAGGGCCCACGAGCAGTACTTC.

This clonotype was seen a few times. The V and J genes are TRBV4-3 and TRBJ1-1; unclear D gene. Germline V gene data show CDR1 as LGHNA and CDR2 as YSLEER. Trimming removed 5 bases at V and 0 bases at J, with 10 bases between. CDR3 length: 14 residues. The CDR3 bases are TGCGCCAGCAGCTCCGGGCTCCTGAACACTGAAGCTTTCTTT. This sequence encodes CASSSGLLNTEAFF.

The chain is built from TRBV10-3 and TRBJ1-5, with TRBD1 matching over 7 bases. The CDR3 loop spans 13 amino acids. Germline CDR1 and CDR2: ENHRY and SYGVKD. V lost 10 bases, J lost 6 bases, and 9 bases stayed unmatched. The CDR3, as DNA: TGTGCCAGCTCGGAGGGGGCGGGTCAGCCCCAGCATTTT. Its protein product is CASSEGAGQPQHF.

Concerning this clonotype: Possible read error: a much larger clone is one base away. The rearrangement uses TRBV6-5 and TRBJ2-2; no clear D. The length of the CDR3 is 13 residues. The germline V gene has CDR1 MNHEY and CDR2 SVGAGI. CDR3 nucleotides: TGTGCCAGCATTGGGCTGAACGCCGGGGAGCTGTTTTTT. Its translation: CASIGLNAGELFF.

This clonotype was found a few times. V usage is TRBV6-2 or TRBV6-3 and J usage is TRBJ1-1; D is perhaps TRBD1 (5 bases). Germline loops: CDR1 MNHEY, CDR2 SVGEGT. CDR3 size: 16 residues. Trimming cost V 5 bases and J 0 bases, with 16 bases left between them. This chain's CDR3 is CASSNYWDGMNTEAFF. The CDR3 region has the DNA TGTGCCAGCAGTAACTACTGGGACGGAATGAACACTGAAGCTTTCTTT.

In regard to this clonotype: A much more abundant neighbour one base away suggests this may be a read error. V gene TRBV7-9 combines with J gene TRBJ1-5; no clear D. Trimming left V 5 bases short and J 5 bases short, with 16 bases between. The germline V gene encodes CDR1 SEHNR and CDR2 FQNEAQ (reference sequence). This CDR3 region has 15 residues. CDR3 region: CASSLQGEPYQPQHF. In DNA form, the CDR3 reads TGTGCCAGCAGCCTCCAAGGCGAGCCATATCAGCCCCAGCATTTT.

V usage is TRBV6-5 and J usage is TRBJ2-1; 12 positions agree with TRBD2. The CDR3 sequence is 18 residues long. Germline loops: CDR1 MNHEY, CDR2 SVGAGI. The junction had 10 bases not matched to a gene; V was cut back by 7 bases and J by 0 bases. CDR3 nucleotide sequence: TGTGCCAGCAACCTAGCGGGGGGGGTCACTAGCTCCTACAATGAGCAGTTCTTC. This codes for CASNLAGGVTSSYNEQFF.

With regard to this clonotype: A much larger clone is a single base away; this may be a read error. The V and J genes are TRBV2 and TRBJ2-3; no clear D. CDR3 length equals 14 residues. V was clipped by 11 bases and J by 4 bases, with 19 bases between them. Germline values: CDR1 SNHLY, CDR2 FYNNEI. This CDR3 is CAAVDPARADTQYF. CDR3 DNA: TGTGCCGCGGTCGATCCCGCACGGGCAGATACGCAGTATTTT.

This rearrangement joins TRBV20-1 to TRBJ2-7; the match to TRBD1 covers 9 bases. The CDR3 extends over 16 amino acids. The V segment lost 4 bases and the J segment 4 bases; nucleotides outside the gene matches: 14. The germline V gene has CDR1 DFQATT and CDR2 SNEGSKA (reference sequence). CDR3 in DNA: TGCAGTGCTAAATTATCCGGGACAGGGCGACTTTACGAGCAGTACTTC. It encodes CSAKLSGTGRLYEQYF.

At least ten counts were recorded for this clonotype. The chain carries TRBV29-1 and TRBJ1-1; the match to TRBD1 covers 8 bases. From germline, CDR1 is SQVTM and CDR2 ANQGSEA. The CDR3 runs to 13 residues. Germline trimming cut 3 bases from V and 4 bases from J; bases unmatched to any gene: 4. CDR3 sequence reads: CSVDWTGSTEAFF. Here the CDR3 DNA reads TGCAGCGTTGATTGGACAGGGTCCACTGAAGCTTTCTTT.

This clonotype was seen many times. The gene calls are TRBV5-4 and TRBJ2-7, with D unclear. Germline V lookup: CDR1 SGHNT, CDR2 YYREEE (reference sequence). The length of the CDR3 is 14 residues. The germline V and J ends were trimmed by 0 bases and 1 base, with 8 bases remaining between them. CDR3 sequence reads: CASSLGQRSYEQYF. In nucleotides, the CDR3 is TGTGCCAGCAGCTTGGGCCAGCGATCCTACGAGCAGTACTTC. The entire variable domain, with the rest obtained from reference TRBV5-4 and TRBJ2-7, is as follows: ETGVTQSPTHLIKTRGQQVTLRCSSQSGHNTVSWYQQALGQGPQFIFQYYREEENGRGNFPPRFSGLQFPNYSSELNVNALELDDSALYLCASSLGQRSYEQYFGPGTRLTVT.

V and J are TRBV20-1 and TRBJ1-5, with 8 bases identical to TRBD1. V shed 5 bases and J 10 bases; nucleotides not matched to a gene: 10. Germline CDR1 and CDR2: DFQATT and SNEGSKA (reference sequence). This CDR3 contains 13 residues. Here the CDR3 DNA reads TGCAGTGCTGAGGACAGGGAAAGTCGACCCCAGCATTTT. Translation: CSAEDRESRPQHF.

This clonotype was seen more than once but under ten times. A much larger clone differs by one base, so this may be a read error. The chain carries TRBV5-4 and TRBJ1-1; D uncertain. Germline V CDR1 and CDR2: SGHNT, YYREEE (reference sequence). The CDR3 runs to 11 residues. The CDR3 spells CASSSETEALF. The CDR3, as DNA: TGTGCCAGCAGCTCTGAGACTGAAGCTCTCTTT. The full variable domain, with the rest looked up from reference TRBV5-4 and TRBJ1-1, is ETGVTQSPTHLIKTRGQQVTLRCSSQSGHNTVSWYQQALGQGPQFIFQYYREEENGRGNFPPRFSGLQFPNYSSELNVNALELDDSALYLCASSSETEALFGQGTRLTVV.

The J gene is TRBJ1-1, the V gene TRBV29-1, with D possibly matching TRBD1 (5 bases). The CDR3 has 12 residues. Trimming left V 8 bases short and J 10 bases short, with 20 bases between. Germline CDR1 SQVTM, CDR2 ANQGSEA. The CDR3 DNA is TGCAGCATTTATCCTTCACAGGCTGTAGCTTTCTTT. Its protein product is CSIYPSQAVAFF.

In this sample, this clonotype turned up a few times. CDR3 residues: CASSLWTSGYTDTQYF. The CDR3 bases are TGTGCCAGCAGTCTTTGGACTAGCGGCTACACAGATACGCAGTATTTT. The chain has TRBV12-3 or TRBV12-4 and TRBJ2-3; 10 nucleotides line up with TRBD2. The CDR3 contains 16 residues. J lost 2 bases, V lost 5 bases, and 7 bases had no gene match.

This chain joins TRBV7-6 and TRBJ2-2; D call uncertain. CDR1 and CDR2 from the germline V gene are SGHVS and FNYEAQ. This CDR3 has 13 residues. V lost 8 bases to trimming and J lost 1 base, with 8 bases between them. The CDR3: CASQPMNTGELFF. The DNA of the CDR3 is TGTGCCAGCCAGCCCATGAACACCGGGGAGCTGTTTTTT. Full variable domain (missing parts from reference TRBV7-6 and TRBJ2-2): GAGVSQSPRYKVTKRGQDVALRCDPISGHVSLYWYRQALGQGPEFLTYFNYEAQQDKSGLPNDRFSAERPEGSISTLTIQRTEQRDSAMYRCASQPMNTGELFFGEGSRLTVL.